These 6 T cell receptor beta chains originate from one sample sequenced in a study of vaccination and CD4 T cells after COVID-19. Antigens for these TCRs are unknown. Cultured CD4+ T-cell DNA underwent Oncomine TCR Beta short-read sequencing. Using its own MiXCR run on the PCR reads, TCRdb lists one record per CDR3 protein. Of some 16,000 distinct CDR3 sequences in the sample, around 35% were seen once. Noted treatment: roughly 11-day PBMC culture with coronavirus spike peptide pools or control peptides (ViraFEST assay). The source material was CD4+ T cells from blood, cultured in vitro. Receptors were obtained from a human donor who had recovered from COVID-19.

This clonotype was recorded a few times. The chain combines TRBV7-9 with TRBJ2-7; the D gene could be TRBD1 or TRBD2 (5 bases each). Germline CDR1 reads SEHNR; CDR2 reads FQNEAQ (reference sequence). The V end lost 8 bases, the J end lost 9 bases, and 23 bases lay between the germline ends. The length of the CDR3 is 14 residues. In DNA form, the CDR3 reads TGTGCCAGCGGATCTGGGACGGCTGGGGGTGGGCAGTACTTC. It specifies CASGSGTAGGGQYF. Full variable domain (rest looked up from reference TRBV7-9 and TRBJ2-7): DTGVSQNPRHKITKRGQNVTFRCDPISEHNRLYWYRQTLGQGPEFLTYFQNEAQLEKSRLLSDRFSAERPKGSFSTLEIQRTEQGDSAMYLCASGSGTAGGGQYFGPGTRLTVT.

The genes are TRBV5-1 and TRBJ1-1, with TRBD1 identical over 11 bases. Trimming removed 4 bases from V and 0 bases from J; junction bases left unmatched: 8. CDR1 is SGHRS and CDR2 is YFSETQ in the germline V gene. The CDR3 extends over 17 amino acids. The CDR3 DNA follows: TGCGCCAGCAGCGTAGGACAGGGGGCGGGTATGAACACTGAAGCTTTCTTT. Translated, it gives CASSVGQGAGMNTEAFF.

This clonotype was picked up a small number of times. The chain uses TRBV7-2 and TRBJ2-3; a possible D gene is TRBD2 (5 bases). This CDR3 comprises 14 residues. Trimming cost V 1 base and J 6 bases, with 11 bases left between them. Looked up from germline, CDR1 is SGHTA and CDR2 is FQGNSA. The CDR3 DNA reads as TGTGCCAGCAGCTTAGTGGCCTCGGGGGATACGCAGTATTTT. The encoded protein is CASSLVASGDTQYF.

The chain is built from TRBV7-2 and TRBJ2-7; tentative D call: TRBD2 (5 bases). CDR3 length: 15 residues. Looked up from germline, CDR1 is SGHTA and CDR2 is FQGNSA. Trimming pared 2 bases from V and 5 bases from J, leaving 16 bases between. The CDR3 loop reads CASSLPGRFNDEQYF. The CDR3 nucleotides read TGTGCCAGCAGCTTACCTGGGAGATTTAACGACGAGCAGTACTTC.

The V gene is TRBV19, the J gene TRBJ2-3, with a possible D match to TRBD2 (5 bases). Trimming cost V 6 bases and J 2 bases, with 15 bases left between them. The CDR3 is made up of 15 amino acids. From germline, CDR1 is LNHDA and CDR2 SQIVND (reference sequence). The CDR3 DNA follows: TGTGCCAGTAGCGCCGGGGTAACCTTCACAGATACGCAGTATTTT. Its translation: CASSAGVTFTDTQYF.

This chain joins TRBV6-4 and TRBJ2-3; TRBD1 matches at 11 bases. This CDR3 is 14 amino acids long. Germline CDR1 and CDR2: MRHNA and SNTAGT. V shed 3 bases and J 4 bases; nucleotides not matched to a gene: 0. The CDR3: CASSEGQGADTQYF. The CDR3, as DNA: TGTGCCAGCAGTGAGGGACAGGGGGCAGATACGCAGTATTTT.